This passage covers 15 T cell receptor beta chains from one sample sequenced in a study of cytomegalovirus exposure and HLA in healthy donors. The PCR ran on 60 Vbeta and 13 Jbeta primers. Clones were read by immunoSEQ multiplex PCR, and TCRdb kept only the in-frame ones, dropping some. Here the sample spans about 180,000 clones, approximately 80% being singletons. The sample taken for sequencing was PBMCs. The receptors stem from a girl aged 5-17 years in good health and CMV-seropositive.

The chain is built from TRBV30 and TRBJ2-6; possible D gene TRBD2, 7 bases. The V and J ends lost 5 bases and 4 bases respectively, with 9 bases between them. From germline, CDR1 is GTSNPN and CDR2 SVGIG (reference sequence). This CDR3 spans 13 amino acids. In DNA form, the CDR3 reads TGTGCCTGGGGGGGGGCGGGGGCCAACGTCCTGACTTTC. Protein: CAWGGAGANVLTF.

The CDR3 sequence: CASSQVGQGSDSYEQYF. For the CDR3, the DNA is TGTGCCAGCAGCCAAGTGGGACAGGGGTCGGACTCCTACGAGCAGTACTTC. The V call is TRBV4-2, the J call TRBJ2-7, with 10 bases that match TRBD1. The CDR3 has 17 residues. The germline CDR1 and CDR2 sequences are LGHNA and YNFKEQ. Trimming took 1 base from V and 0 from J; bases not matched to a gene: 6.

The chain is built from TRBV28 and TRBJ1-5, with TRBD1 identical over 9 bases. Germline CDR1 and CDR2: MDHEN and SYDVKM. Trimming cost V 6 bases and J 2 bases; bases outside gene matches: 11. CDR3 size: 17 residues. CDR3 bases: TGTGCCAGCAGCCGGGACAGGGCCCGCTCCGGCAATCAGCCCCAGCATTTT. The encoded protein is CASSRDRARSGNQPQHF.

This clone showed up just a few times. At the DNA level, this CDR3 is encoded by other sequences in the same sample as well. This sequence joins TRBV7-2 and TRBJ1-5, with D perhaps TRBD1 (6 bases). Germline lookup yields CDR1 SGHTA and CDR2 FQGNSA. The CDR3 extends over 15 amino acids. V shed 6 bases and J shed 6 bases, with 18 bases lying between them. The CDR3 DNA sequence: TGTGCCAGCAGTCTACTCGGACAGTCACTTCAGCCCCAGCATTTT. This sequence encodes CASSLLGQSLQPQHF.

The chain recombines TRBV6-5 with TRBJ1-1, with a tentative D call TRBD1 (5 bases). This CDR3 is 15 amino acids long. Germline V gene lookup returns CDR1 MNHEY and CDR2 SVGAGI. With 2 bases removed from V and 1 base from J, the gap between germline ends came to 11 bases. The CDR3 loop is CASSYGPGGNTEAFF. The DNA for the CDR3 is TGTGCCAGCAGTTACGGCCCCGGGGGGAACACTGAAGCTTTCTTT.

The chain joins TRBV7-9 to TRBJ2-2; the D is unclear. V dropped 4 bases and J dropped 4 bases, with 10 bases sitting between them. The germline gives CDR1 SEHNR, CDR2 FQNEAQ (reference sequence). This CDR3 spans 14 amino acids. This chain's CDR3 is CASSSSGTTGELFF. The CDR3 region has the DNA TGTGCCAGCAGCTCTTCAGGAACCACCGGGGAGCTGTTTTTT.

The CDR3 region has the DNA TGTGCCAGCAGTTACTCCCAGGAATACTATGGCTACACCTTC. Protein product: CASSYSQEYYGYTF. The rearrangement uses TRBV6-5 and TRBJ1-2; D gene ambiguous. Deletions cut 0 bases from V and 3 bases from J, with 8 bases between. The CDR3 loop spans 14 amino acids. The V gene's germline CDR1 is MNHEY and CDR2 SVGAGI.

CDR3 bases: TGTGCCAGCGGAAGATCGACAGGTAACAATGAGCAGTTCTTC. As protein: CASGRSTGNNEQFF. The chain links TRBV6-5 to TRBJ2-1; possibly TRBD1 for D (6 bases). Trimming took 8 bases from V and 5 from J, leaving 16 bases between them. The CDR3 is 14 amino acids. From germline, CDR1 is MNHEY and CDR2 SVGAGI.

This clone has a single count. The chain joins TRBV6-5 to TRBJ2-5; 7 bases map to TRBD2. The J call may not be correct, given that the DNA end is closer to TRBJ2-7. In germline, CDR1 is MNHEY, CDR2 SVGAGI. The CDR3 length is 15 residues. CDR3 nucleotides: TGTGCCAGCAGTTACGTCCAGGGAGGGTACGACGAGCAGTACTTC. Translating it yields CASSYVQGGYDEQYF.

The CDR3: CASSQTPGGDEQFF. CDR3 DNA sequence: TGTGCCAGCAGCCAGACTCCCGGGGGGGATGAGCAGTTCTTC. The chain carries TRBV14 and TRBJ2-1; 8 bases fit TRBD2. Germline loops: CDR1 SGHDN, CDR2 FVKESK. J lost 8 bases, V lost 3 bases, and 6 bases had no gene match. The CDR3 runs to 14 residues.

The J gene is TRBJ2-3, the V gene TRBV4-3, with TRBD2 as a possible D gene (5 bases). The CDR3 loop spans 14 amino acids. The germline V and J ends were trimmed by 5 bases and 7 bases, with 16 bases remaining between them. Germline values: CDR1 LGHNA, CDR2 YSLEER. This chain's CDR3 is CASSASDSAYTQYF. CDR3 bases: TGCGCCAGCAGCGCATCGGACTCAGCCTATACGCAGTATTTT.

V is TRBV25-1 and J is TRBJ2-5, with 7 bases aligning to TRBD1. V lost 6 bases, J lost 3 bases, and 4 bases stayed unmatched. The CDR3 loop spans 13 amino acids. Germline V gene sequence: CDR1 MGHDK, CDR2 SYGVNS. As DNA, the CDR3 is TGTGCCAGCAGAACCGGGACAGAAGAGACCCAGTACTTC. Translated, it gives CASRTGTEETQYF.

This rearrangement joins TRBV30 to TRBJ2-1; weak D call: TRBD2 (6 bases). CDR3 length: 12 amino acids. Germline lookup yields CDR1 GTSNPN and CDR2 SVGIG (reference sequence). Trimming removed 3 bases at V and 9 bases at J, with 12 bases between. The CDR3 nucleotides read TGTGCCTGGAGGGGGGACTTCATTGAGCAGTTCTTC. Its translation: CAWRGDFIEQFF. Full variable domain (missing parts from reference TRBV30 and TRBJ2-1): SQTIHQWPATLVQPVGSPLSLECTVEGTSNPNLYWYRQAAGRGLQLLFYSVGIGQISSEVPQNLSASRPQDRQFILSSKKLLLSDSGFYLCAWRGDFIEQFFGPGTRLTVL.

V gene TRBV2 combines with J gene TRBJ1-2; TRBD1 might be the D (5 bases). V lost 6 bases and J lost 8, with 19 bases in between. The CDR3 has 14 residues. Germline CDR1 is SNHLY and CDR2 is FYNNEI. Here the CDR3 reads CASSPVAGLGGYTF. CDR3 DNA: TGTGCCAGCAGCCCCGTGGCAGGGCTGGGCGGCTACACCTTC.

The DNA for the CDR3 is TGTGCCAGCAGCTGGACACTAGCGGACGCGTACGAGCAGTACTTC. It specifies CASSWTLADAYEQYF. This sequence joins TRBV5-4 and TRBJ2-7, with 8 bases lining up with TRBD2. Germline V gives CDR1 SGHNT, CDR2 YYREEE (reference sequence). The CDR3 has 15 amino acids. V trimming: 3 bases; J trimming: 4 bases; junction bases outside the gene matches: 9.